Described below is a single T cell receptor beta chain sequence and its context. Its antigen is still unknown. Combining a sample-barcoded 5' primer with a J-beta primer mix, a second PCR ran for roughly 7 to 12 cycles. TCRdb itself ran the 5' RACE reads through MiXCR, one entry per CDR3 protein. The table includes roughly 800,000 distinct CDR3 sequences, roughly 64% detected once. V lost 4 bases to trimming and J lost 12 bases; unmatched junction nucleotides: 5. Germline CDR1 SGHAT, CDR2 FQNNGV. The CDR3 has 12 residues. This specimen comes from a study of blood T cells in healthy people across ages. Study as a whole: T cells yielded about one barcoded beta molecule per two cells through template switching.

Study-wide results and caveats: In older individuals, TCR beta diversity per million T cells was lower, falling roughly linearly with age. Donor CMV infection status was unknown, possibly confounding age-related changes in expanded clonotypes.

The sample comprised blood. The TCR originated in a young man in good health. This chain connects TRBV11-2 to TRBJ2-1; 8 bases are a match to TRBD2. The CDR3 loop is CASSSGGGRQFF. The CDR3 nucleotides read TGTGCCAGCAGCTCGGGGGGGGGGAGGCAGTTCTTC.